This T cell receptor (beta chain) was profiled in a study of OX40 agonist ivuxolimab in advanced cancers. Looking at the study overall: The mean age was approximately 60 years, ranging from about 23 to 85, with around four fifths of participants male.

The data were produced by immunoSEQ multiplex PCR, yet TCRdb's version contains in-frame clones alone and is incomplete. The sample gives some 19,000 clones, about three quarters of which show up once; about 13% is in the top ten. Study-level points and caveats: There was clonal expansion of CD4+ and CD8+ blood T cells by week 6 at 0.1 to 3.0 mg/kg.

Points on this clone: Its antigen remains unidentified.

There are 15 residues in the CDR3. Trimming cost V 2 bases and J 5 bases, with 15 bases left between them. CDR1 is MNHEY, CDR2 SMNVEV, per germline (reference sequence). V gene TRBV27 combines with J gene TRBJ2-5; D possibly corresponds to TRBD2 (6 bases). The receptor comes from an adult with an advanced solid tumor such as melanoma, head and neck, liver or kidney cancer. This material consisted of CD4+ or CD8+ T cells sorted from blood, taken in a trial of the OX40 agonist ivuxolimab. The CDR3 is CASSLLWGEYETQYF. The CDR3 DNA is TGTGCCAGCAGTTTACTCTGGGGGGAGTATGAGACCCAGTACTTC.